A single T cell receptor beta chain is shown here with its context. Its specificity is not known. The sample is drawn from a study of OX40 agonist ivuxolimab in advanced cancers. About the research overall: Patients were treated with ivuxolimab, an agonistic anti-OX40 (CD134) antibody. In three patients, partial responses were observed, one with hepatocellular carcinoma and two with cutaneous melanoma.

Data came from immunoSEQ multiplex PCR; TCRdb stores just in-frame clones and leaves some out. The table lists about 76,000 clones, about 88% of them singletons. Findings and limits, study-wide: Partial responders receiving 0.1-3.0 mg/kg showed among the lowest clonal expansion. Within 6 weeks, CD4+ and CD8+ blood T cells expanded clonally at 0.1 to 3.0 mg/kg.

This CDR3 region has 14 residues. Germline CDR1 is MDHEN and CDR2 is SYDVKM. Trimming cost V 7 bases and J 3 bases, with 16 bases left between them. V gene TRBV28 combines with J gene TRBJ2-7, with TRBD2 as a possible D gene (5 bases). This clonotype was obtained from an adult with an advanced solid tumor such as melanoma, head and neck, liver or kidney cancer. The source material was CD4+ or CD8+ T cells sorted from blood, sampled in a trial of the OX40 agonist ivuxolimab. In DNA, the CDR3 is TGTGCCAGCAATCAAGGACTGATAGGCTACGAGCAGTACTTC. Translation gives CASNQGLIGYEQYF.